This TCR beta chain originates from a study of T cells in Graves' hyperthyroidism and ophthalmopathy. About the study: At the time of initial diagnosis and before any treatment, peripheral blood was collected. Overall study results and limits: Through a model of 13 V-J features, ophthalmopathy was separated from stable hyperthyroidism. In the blood, most expanded thyroid clonotypes above 0.001 appeared as well.

This clonotype appeared a few times. Antigen specificity is unknown. Amplified TCR beta CDR3 regions came from RNA transcripts. HTBI primers were used for first-round RT-PCR of the TCR CDR3. From the multiplex PCR reads, TCRdb called clonotypes with MiXCR, one entry per CDR3 protein. The table shows over 700,000 distinct CDR3 sequences, with roughly a sixth occurring only once. The CDR3 sequence is 15 residues long. Germline CDR1 is SQVTM and CDR2 is ANQGSEA. V lost 4 bases and J 0 bases, leaving 16 bases between the germline ends. This receptor was taken from a woman in her fifties or sixties with Graves' hyperthyroidism that later progressed to Graves' ophthalmopathy. The chain carries TRBV29-1 and TRBJ2-7, with D possibly TRBD2 on 6 matching bases. The sequencing sample was made of blood. CDR3 sequence (DNA): TGCAGCGTTGGCGGGACGGGCCCAAGCTCCTACGAGCAGTACTTC. It specifies CSVGGTGPSSYEQYF.